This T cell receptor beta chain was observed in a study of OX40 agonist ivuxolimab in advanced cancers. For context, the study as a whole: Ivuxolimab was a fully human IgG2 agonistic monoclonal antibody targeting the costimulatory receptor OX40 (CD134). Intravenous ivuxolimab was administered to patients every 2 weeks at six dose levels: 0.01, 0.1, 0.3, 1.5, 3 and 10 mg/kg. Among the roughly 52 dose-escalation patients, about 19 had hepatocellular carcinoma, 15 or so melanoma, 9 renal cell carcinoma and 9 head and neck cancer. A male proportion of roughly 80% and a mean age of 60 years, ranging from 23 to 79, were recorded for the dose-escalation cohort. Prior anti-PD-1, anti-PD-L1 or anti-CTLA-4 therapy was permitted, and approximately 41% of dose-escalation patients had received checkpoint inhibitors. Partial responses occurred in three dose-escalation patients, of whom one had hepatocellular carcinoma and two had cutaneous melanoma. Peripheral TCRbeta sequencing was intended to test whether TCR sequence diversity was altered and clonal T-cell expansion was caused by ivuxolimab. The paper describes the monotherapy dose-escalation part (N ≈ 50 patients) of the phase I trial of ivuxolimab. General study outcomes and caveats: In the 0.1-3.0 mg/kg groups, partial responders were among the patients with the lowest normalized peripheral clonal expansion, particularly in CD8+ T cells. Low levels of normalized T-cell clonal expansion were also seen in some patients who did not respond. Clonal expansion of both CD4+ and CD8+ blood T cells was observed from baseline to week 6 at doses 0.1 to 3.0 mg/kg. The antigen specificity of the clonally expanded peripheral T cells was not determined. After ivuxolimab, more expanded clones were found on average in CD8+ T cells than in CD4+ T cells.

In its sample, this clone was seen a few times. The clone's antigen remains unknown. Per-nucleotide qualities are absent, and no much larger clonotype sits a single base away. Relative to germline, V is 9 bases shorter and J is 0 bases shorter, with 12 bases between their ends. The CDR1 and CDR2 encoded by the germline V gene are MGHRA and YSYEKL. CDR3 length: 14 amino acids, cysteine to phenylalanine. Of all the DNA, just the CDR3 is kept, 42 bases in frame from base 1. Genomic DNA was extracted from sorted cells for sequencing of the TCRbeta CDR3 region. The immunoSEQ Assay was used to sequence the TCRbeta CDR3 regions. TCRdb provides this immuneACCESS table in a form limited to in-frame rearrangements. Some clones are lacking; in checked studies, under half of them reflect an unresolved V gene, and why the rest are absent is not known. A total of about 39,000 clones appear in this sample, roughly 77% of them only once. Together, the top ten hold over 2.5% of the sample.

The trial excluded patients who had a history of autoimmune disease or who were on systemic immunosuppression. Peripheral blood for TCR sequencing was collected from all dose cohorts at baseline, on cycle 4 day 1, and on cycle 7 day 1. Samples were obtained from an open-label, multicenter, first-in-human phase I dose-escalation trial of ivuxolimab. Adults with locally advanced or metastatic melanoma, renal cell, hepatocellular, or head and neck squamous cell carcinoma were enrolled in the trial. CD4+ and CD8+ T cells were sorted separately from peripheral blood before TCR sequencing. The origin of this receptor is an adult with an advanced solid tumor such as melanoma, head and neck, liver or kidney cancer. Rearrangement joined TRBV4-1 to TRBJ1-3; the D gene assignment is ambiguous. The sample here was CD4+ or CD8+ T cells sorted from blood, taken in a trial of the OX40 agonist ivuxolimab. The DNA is TGCGCCAGTGGGGAGGGATCCTCTGGAAACACCATATATTTT. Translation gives CASGEGSSGNTIYF.